The text below deals with one T cell receptor beta chain. The target of this receptor is not known. Base qualities are missing; no much larger clone stands one base away. V loses 0 bases, J loses 5 bases, and the germline ends lie 12 bases apart. For CDR1 and CDR2, the germline V gene (reference sequence) lists SGHNT and YYREEE. The cysteine opens and the phenylalanine closes a CDR3 of 15 amino acids. Kept here is only the CDR3 DNA, which spans 45 bases and is read in frame from base 1. These data come from a study of blood T cell repertoires in COVID-19 (TCRdb year 2020). Concerning the study at large: Collaborator samples came from the United States, Italy and Spain and covered acute and convalescent phases of COVID-19. The material from the prospective study consisted of cDNA or gDNA derived from T cells, B-cell-depleted T cells, or PBMCs. Subjects who had been exposed to COVID-19, were actively infected with it, or had recovered from it provided the deeply sampled blood TCRbeta repertoires that made up the dataset. The repertoires were released in a freely available public database meant as a resource for research on the immune response to SARS-CoV-2. The samples were drawn from the first 160 participants of the ongoing ImmuneRACE study and from under 1,500 subjects provided by 6 global collaborators. The sample metadata nearly always contained a de-identified subject ID, COVID-19 status, age in years and sex. Where available, HLA class I and class II types were taken from metadata supplied by the sample provider and were not determined by assay-based typing.

The immunoSEQ Assay, a bias-controlled multiplex PCR, was used to amplify TCRbeta CDR3 regions from genomic DNA. The study's processing was this. Within the assay, amplification of reference gene primers was used to estimate how many nucleated cells each sample contained. To quantify the absolute abundance of each unique TCRbeta CDR3 rearrangement, sequence reads were collapsed and filtered. For each sample, productive Simpson clonality was calculated by taking the square root of Simpson's diversity index across productive rearrangements. The immuneACCESS repertoire file appears here via TCRdb, limited to in-frame rearrangements. These files lack a portion of the clones; in checked studies, under half of the deficit traces to unresolved V genes, and the cause of the others is not known. V, J and clone size are those of that table, while D and trimming were read from the DNA. Across this sample there are about 380,000 clones, with 85% seen only once. The ten largest clones add up to 3% to 4.5% of the sample.

Each collaborating institution followed its own protocols to collect whole blood in K2EDTA tubes. Collaborator samples were shipped for TCRbeta analysis as frozen whole blood, isolated PBMCs, or DNA extracted from either sample type. What the research found in general, with its limitations: The quantity of clinical and demographic metadata differed by source and by participant and was supplied without curation.

Here the chain combines TRBV5-4 and TRBJ1-5, with a weak D call of TRBD1 (6 bases match). The receptor was derived from a young woman with acute or convalescent COVID-19. The source material was peripheral blood. In nucleotide form, the sequence is TGTGCCAGCAGCTTGGGGGGGACACCAGATCAGCCCCAGCATTTT. It translates as CASSLGGTPDQPQHF.